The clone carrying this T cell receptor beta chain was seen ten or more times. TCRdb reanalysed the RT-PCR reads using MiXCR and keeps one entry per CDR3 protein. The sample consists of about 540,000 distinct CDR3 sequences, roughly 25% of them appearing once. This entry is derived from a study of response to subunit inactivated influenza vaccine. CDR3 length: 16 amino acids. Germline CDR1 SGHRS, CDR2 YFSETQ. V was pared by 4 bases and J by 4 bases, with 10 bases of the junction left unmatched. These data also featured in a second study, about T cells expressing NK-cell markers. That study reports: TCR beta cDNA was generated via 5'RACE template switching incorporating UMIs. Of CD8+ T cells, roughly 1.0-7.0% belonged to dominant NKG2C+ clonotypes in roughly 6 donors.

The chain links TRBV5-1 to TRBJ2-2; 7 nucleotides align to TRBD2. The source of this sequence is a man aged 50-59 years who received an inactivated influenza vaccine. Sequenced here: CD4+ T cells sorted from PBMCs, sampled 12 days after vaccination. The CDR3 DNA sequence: TGCGCCAGCAGCAGCGGGACCTACGCTCCCACCGGGGAGCTGTTTTTT. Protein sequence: CASSSGTYAPTGELFF.